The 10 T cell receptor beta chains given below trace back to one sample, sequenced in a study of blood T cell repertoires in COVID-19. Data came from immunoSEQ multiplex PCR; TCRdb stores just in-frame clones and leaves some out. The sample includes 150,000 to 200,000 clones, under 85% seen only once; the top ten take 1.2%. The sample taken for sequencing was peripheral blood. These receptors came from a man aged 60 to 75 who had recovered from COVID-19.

CDR3 sequence reads: CASSAQGNTEAFF. CDR3 nucleotide sequence: TGTGCCAGCAGTGCTCAGGGGAACACTGAAGCTTTCTTT. The chain has TRBV2 and TRBJ1-1; a weak D match, TRBD1 (5 bases). The CDR3 length is 13 residues. CDR1 SNHLY and CDR2 FYNNEI come from the germline V gene. The ends were cut back, 4 bases at V and 1 base at J, with 7 bases in the middle.

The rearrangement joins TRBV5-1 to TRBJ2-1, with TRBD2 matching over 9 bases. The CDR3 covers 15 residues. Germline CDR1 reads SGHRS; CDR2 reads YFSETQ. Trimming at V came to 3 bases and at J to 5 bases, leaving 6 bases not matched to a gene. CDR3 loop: CASSSPLAGNNEQFF. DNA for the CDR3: TGCGCCAGCAGCTCCCCGCTAGCGGGGAACAATGAGCAGTTCTTC.

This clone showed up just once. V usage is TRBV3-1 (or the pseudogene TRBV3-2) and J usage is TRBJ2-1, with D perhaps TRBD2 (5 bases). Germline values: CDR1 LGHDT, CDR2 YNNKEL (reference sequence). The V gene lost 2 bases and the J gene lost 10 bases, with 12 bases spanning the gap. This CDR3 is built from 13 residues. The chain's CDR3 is CASSQTLGREQFF. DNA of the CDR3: TGTGCCAGCAGCCAAACCCTGGGGAGAGAGCAGTTCTTC.

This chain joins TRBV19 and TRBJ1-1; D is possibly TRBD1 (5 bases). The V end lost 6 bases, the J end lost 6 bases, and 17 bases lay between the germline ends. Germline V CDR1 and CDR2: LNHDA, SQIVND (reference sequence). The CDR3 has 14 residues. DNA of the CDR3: TGTGCCAGTAGAGATCCCCCTTCGGGGGCTGAAGCTTTCTTT. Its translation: CASRDPPSGAEAFF.

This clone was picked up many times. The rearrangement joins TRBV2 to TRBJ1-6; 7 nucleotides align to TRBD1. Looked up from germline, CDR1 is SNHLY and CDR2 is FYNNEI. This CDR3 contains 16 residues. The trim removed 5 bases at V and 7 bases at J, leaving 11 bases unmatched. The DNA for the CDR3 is TGTGCCAGCAGTCAGCGGGCCGGGACAGCCAATTCACCCCTCCACTTT. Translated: CASSQRAGTANSPLHF.

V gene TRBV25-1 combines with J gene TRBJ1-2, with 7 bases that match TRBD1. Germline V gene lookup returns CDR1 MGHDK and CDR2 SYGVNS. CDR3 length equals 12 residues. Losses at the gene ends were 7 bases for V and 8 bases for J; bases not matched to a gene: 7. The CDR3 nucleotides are TGTGCCAGCACCGTCGAGGGGGCGGGCTACACCTTC. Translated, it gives CASTVEGAGYTF.

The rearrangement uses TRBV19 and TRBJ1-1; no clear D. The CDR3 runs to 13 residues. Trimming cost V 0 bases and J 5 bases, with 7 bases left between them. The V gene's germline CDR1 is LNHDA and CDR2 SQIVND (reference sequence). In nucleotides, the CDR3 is TGTGCCAGTAGTATAGAATCGGGAACTGAAGCTTTCTTT. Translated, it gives CASSIESGTEAFF.

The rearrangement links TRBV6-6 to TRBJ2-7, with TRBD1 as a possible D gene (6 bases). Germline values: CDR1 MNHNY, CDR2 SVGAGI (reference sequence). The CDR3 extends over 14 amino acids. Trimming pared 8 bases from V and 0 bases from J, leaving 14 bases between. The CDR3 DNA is TGTGCCAGCGGCCGGACAGCAAACTCCTACGAGCAGTACTTC. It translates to CASGRTANSYEQYF.

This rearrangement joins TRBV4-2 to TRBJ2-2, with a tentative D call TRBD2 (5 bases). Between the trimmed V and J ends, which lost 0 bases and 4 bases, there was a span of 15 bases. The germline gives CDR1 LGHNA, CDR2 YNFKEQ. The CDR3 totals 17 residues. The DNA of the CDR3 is TGTGCCAGCAGCCAAGAAGGTTTAACAGCGGCCACCGGGGAGCTGTTTTTT. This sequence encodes CASSQEGLTAATGELFF.

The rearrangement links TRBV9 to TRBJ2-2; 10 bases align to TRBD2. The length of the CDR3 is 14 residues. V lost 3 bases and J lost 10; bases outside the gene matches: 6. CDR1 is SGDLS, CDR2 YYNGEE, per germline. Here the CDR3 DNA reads TGTGCCAGCAGCGCGCTAGCGGGGGAGGAGGAGCTGTTTTTT. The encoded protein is CASSALAGEEELFF.